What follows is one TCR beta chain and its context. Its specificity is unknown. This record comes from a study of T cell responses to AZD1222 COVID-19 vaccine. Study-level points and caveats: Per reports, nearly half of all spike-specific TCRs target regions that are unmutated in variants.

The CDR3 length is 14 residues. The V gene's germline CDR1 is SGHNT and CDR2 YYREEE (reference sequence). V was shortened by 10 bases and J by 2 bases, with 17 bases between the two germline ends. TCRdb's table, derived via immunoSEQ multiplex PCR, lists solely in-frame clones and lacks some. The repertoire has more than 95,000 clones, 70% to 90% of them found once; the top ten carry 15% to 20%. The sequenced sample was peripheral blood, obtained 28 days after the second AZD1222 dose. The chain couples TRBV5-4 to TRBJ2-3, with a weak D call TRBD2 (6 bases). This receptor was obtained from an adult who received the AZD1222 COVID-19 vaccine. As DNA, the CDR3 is TGTGCCGCTAGGCGGGGAGACCACACAGATACGCAGTATTTT. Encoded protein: CAARRGDHTDTQYF.